This T cell receptor (beta chain) came from a study of blood T cell repertoires in COVID-19. Only in-frame clones appear in the TCRdb table, and some are missing; sequencing was by immunoSEQ multiplex PCR. The sample lists 110,000 to 150,000 clones, 65% to 90% occurring once. Trimming removed 5 bases from V and 3 bases from J; junction bases left unmatched: 13. The CDR3 loop spans 16 amino acids. The germline gives CDR1 SGHRS, CDR2 YFSETQ. Sequenced sample: peripheral blood. The rearrangement uses TRBV5-1 and TRBJ2-7, with 8 bases identical to TRBD1. This TCR was sampled from a man in his forties or fifties with acute or convalescent COVID-19. The CDR3 reads CASRLSSGTGHYEQYF. CDR3 nucleotides: TGCGCCAGCAGGTTATCTTCCGGGACAGGCCACTACGAGCAGTACTTC.